These 9 T cell receptor beta chains share one sample of origin, sequenced in a study of cytomegalovirus exposure and HLA in healthy donors. PCR involved 60 Vbeta and 13 Jbeta primers. Profiling relied on immunoSEQ multiplex PCR, and the TCRdb table lists in-frame clones only, not all of them. The profile covers about 190,000 clones, with roughly 80% appearing a single time and about 3% taken by the ten largest. The specimen was PBMCs. The receptors derive from a woman aged 25 to 39 in good health and CMV-seropositive.

The chain combines TRBV9 with TRBJ2-7; 7 bases are shared with TRBD1. J was trimmed by 5 bases and V by 0 bases; bases with no gene match: 14. The CDR3 is made up of 17 amino acids. Germline V gene data show CDR1 as SGDLS and CDR2 as YYNGEE. In DNA, the CDR3 is TGTGCCAGCAGCGTAGATCCCCCAGAGGGGGCTGTGAACGAGCAGTACTTC. Translating it yields CASSVDPPEGAVNEQYF.

The chain couples TRBV19 to TRBJ1-5; TRBD1 agrees at 7 bases. The CDR3 is 15 residues long. V was clipped by 6 bases and J by 1 base; unmatched bases: 6. CDR1 LNHDA and CDR2 SQIVND come from the germline V gene (reference sequence). The CDR3 sequence: CASRQGNRSNQPQHF. CDR3 bases: TGTGCCAGTAGACAGGGGAACCGAAGCAATCAGCCCCAGCATTTT.

V and J are TRBV7-6 and TRBJ2-1; 10 bases align to TRBD2. The CDR3 length is 16 residues. With 2 bases clipped from V and 0 bases from J, the junction kept 1 base outside the gene matches. Germline V gene sequence: CDR1 SGHVS, CDR2 FNYEAQ. CDR3 sequence: CASSLIAGGSYNEQFF. For the CDR3, the DNA is TGTGCCAGCAGCTTAATAGCGGGAGGCTCCTACAATGAGCAGTTCTTC.

The chain combines TRBV11-2 with TRBJ2-1, with 11 bases lining up with TRBD2. J lost 10 bases, V lost 1 base, and 9 bases had no gene match. Germline V gene data show CDR1 as SGHAT and CDR2 as FQNNGV. The CDR3 loop spans 16 amino acids. CDR3 protein: CASSLVSGRALKEQFF. In DNA form, the CDR3 reads TGTGCCAGCAGCTTAGTTAGCGGGAGGGCATTGAAGGAGCAGTTCTTC.

The J gene is TRBJ1-2, the V gene TRBV28; TRBD1 aligns across 8 bases. Losses at the gene ends were 6 bases for V and 3 bases for J; bases not matched to a gene: 9. Germline V gene lookup returns CDR1 MDHEN and CDR2 SYDVKM. CDR3 size: 15 residues. CDR3 in DNA: TGTGCCAGCAGGGATCAGGGGGCGGGGGACTATGGCTACACCTTC. This encodes CASRDQGAGDYGYTF.

The CDR3 loop reads CASSPPKLAGAGHEQFF. In nucleotides, the CDR3 is TGTGCCAGCTCACCACCAAAACTAGCGGGAGCGGGGCATGAGCAGTTCTTC. The chain links TRBV18 to TRBJ2-1, with 11 bases matching TRBD2. V shed 0 bases, J shed 8 bases, and the junction held 9 bases outside the gene matches. This CDR3 contains 17 residues. The germline gives CDR1 KGHSH, CDR2 LQKENI.

V gene TRBV7-2 combines with J gene TRBJ2-3; 8 bases agree with TRBD2. Germline CDR1 SGHTA, CDR2 FQGNSA. The CDR3 has 13 amino acids. V was clipped by 4 bases and J by 7 bases; unmatched bases: 4. This CDR3 is CASSSRTSNTQYF. DNA of the CDR3: TGTGCCAGCAGCTCCCGGACTAGCAATACGCAGTATTTT.

This rearrangement joins TRBV5-1 to TRBJ1-1; D is possibly TRBD1 (6 bases). Germline V lookup: CDR1 SGHRS, CDR2 YFSETQ. V dropped 0 bases and J dropped 4 bases, with 10 bases sitting between them. The CDR3 runs 14 residues. The CDR3 sequence is CASSLAGAGTEAFF. The CDR3 nucleotides read TGCGCCAGCAGCTTGGCAGGGGCAGGCACTGAAGCTTTCTTT.

This rearrangement joins TRBV5-4 to TRBJ2-1; 13 bases agree with TRBD2. Germline V gives CDR1 SGHNT, CDR2 YYREEE (reference sequence). The CDR3 totals 15 residues. V was clipped by 4 bases and J by 8 bases; unmatched bases: 6. The DNA of the CDR3 is TGTGCCAGCAGCCCAACTAGCGGGAGGGCGGATGAGCAGTTCTTC. Translated: CASSPTSGRADEQFF.